This TCR beta chain was obtained from a study of CD8+ T cells in alopecia areata. About this clone: The antigen is unknown.

RNA was extracted and reverse transcribed into cDNA as the sequencing template. Profiling relied on immunoSEQ multiplex PCR, and the TCRdb table lists in-frame clones only, not all of them. This sample has about 100,000 clones, with roughly 64% found just once. Trimming pared 5 bases from V and 2 bases from J, leaving 14 bases between. Germline CDR1 and CDR2: LNHNV and YYDKDF (reference sequence). This CDR3 has 15 residues. Overall study results and limits: Normal skin contains resident alphabeta T cells, and these are also sequenced in scalp samples. Compared with normal scalp, lesional scalp had higher clonality and more expanded CD8+ clones. Mice showed TCR sharing more clearly than patients did, possibly owing to HLA.

The specimen was CD8+ T cells sorted from blood. V is TRBV15 and J is TRBJ2-3, with a weak D call TRBD1 (6 bases). The receptor's source is a human donor in good health. The CDR3 sequence: CATSALGQYTDTQYF. CDR3 in DNA: TGTGCCACCAGCGCCCTCGGACAGTACACAGATACGCAGTATTTT.